The 10 T cell receptor beta chains in this list originate from one sample, sequenced in a study of cytomegalovirus exposure and HLA in healthy donors. The table came from immunoSEQ multiplex PCR; TCRdb's copy has only in-frame clones and leaves some out. Of more than 50,000 clones detected, around 94% appear once; the ten largest clones hold approximately 2.5%. Sequenced sample: PBMCs. These receptors were collected from a man aged 18 to 30 in good health and CMV-seronegative.

The rearrangement links TRBV6-1 to TRBJ2-7, with 9 nucleotides matching TRBD1. The CDR3 length is 15 residues. Germline V CDR1 and CDR2: MNHNS, SASEGT. V lost 2 bases and J lost 0; bases outside the gene matches: 2. CDR3 DNA sequence: TGTGCCAGCAGTGAAACGGGACAGGGCTCCTACGAGCAGTACTTC. Amino acids: CASSETGQGSYEQYF.

The rearrangement joins TRBV20-1 to TRBJ2-7, with 7 bases that match TRBD1. V shed 5 bases, J shed 3 bases, and the junction held 1 base outside the gene matches. Germline CDR1 is DFQATT and CDR2 is SNEGSKA (reference sequence). CDR3 length equals 11 residues. The CDR3 DNA reads as TGCAGTGCTGGGGACAGCTACGAGCAGTACTTC. Translating it yields CSAGDSYEQYF.

The sample holds one count of this clone. The chain uses TRBV29-1 and TRBJ1-2; D ambiguous. The CDR3 consists of 14 residues. In germline, CDR1 is SQVTM, CDR2 ANQGSEA. Trimming shortened V by 1 base and J by 5 bases, and 14 bases separated the two germline ends. In nucleotides, the CDR3 is TGCAGCGTTGAAGTTCCCGGTAGAGGTTATGGCTACACCTTC. Its protein product is CSVEVPGRGYGYTF.

J is TRBJ2-1 and V is TRBV15; 12 nucleotides align to TRBD2. The CDR3 consists of 16 residues. V shed 3 bases and J 6 bases; nucleotides not matched to a gene: 6. Germline V gene sequence: CDR1 LNHNV, CDR2 YYDKDF (reference sequence). The CDR3 here is CATSRTSGRVGNEQFF. The CDR3, as DNA: TGTGCCACCAGCAGGACTAGCGGGAGAGTGGGCAATGAGCAGTTCTTC.

This clone was found once. The rearrangement links TRBV18 to TRBJ2-7; possibly TRBD1 for D (5 bases). This CDR3 has 14 amino acids. In germline, CDR1 is KGHSH, CDR2 LQKENI. V was cut by 4 bases and J by 5 bases, with 15 bases left in between. CDR3 in DNA: TGTGCCAGCTCACTCACAGAGGCCAGGGACGAGCAGTACTTC. It codes for CASSLTEARDEQYF.

The chain is built from TRBV5-6 and TRBJ2-5, with D uncertain. Trimming left V 4 bases short and J 3 bases short, with 10 bases between. The CDR3 sequence is 13 residues long. CDR1 is SGHDT and CDR2 is YYEEEE in the germline V gene. The CDR3 sequence is CASSRGEEETQYF. The CDR3 coding sequence is TGTGCCAGCAGCCGTGGAGAGGAAGAGACCCAGTACTTC. The full variable domain, rest sourced from reference TRBV5-6 and TRBJ2-5, is DAGVTQSPTHLIKTRGQQVTLRCSPKSGHDTVSWYQQALGQGPQFIFQYYEEEERQRGNFPDRFSGHQFPNYSSELNVNALLLGDSALYLCASSRGEEETQYFGPGTRLLVL.

CDR3 amino acids: CASSVGAGDTEAFF. The CDR3 DNA reads as TGTGCCAGCAGTGTTGGCGCGGGGGACACTGAAGCTTTCTTT. The gene calls are TRBV6-1 and TRBJ1-1, with D tentatively TRBD1 (5 bases). V lost 4 bases and J lost 3, with 12 bases in between. Germline CDR1 reads MNHNS; CDR2 reads SASEGT. The CDR3 has 14 residues.

The rearrangement uses TRBV18 and TRBJ2-2; 8 nucleotides line up with TRBD2. The ends lost 3 bases at V and 6 bases at J; junction bases unmatched: 9. CDR3 length: 16 amino acids. CDR1 and CDR2 from the germline V gene are KGHSH and LQKENI. CDR3 DNA: TGTGCCAGCTCACCGCAGGCGGGAGGTGTCTCCGGGGAGCTGTTTTTT. Translation gives CASSPQAGGVSGELFF.

This clone was counted only a few times. This same CDR3 is encoded by further DNA sequences in the sample. The CDR3 here is CASSYGTGGYEQYF. The CDR3 nucleotides read TGTGCCAGCAGTTACGGGACAGGGGGTTACGAGCAGTACTTC. The chain carries TRBV28 and TRBJ2-7; 11 bases match TRBD1. Germline CDR1 and CDR2: MDHEN and SYDVKM. The CDR3 runs to 14 residues. The J segment lost 4 bases and the V segment lost 4 bases, leaving 3 bases of the junction unmatched. Full variable domain (outside the CDR3, taken from reference TRBV28 and TRBJ2-7): DVKVTQSSRYLVKRTGEKVFLECVQDMDHENMFWYRQDPGLGLRLIYFSYDVKMKEKGDIPEGYSVSREKKERFSLILESASTNQTSMYLCASSYGTGGYEQYFGPGTRLTVT.

The rearrangement uses TRBV27 and TRBJ2-4; possibly TRBD2 for D (5 bases). This CDR3 contains 16 residues. V was clipped by 5 bases and J by 0 bases, with 14 bases between them. Germline CDR1 MNHEY, CDR2 SMNVEV (reference sequence). CDR3 DNA: TGTGCCAGCAGTAGTACAGACTACCTAGCCAAAAACATTCAGTACTTC. Its protein is CASSSTDYLAKNIQYF.